Following are 21 T cell receptor beta chains from one sample sequenced in a study of blood T cell repertoires in COVID-19. Using immunoSEQ multiplex PCR, the repertoire was profiled, and TCRdb retains in-frame clones only, with some absent. Of about 170,000 clones listed, roughly 80% are singletons. The specimen was PBMCs or T cells enriched from blood (not recorded which). These receptors came from a man in his fifties who had recovered from COVID-19.

The chain employs TRBV18 and TRBJ1-5; unclear D gene. V was cut by 6 bases and J by 6 bases, with 21 bases left in between. Germline V gene data show CDR1 as KGHSH and CDR2 as LQKENI. The CDR3 covers 16 residues. In DNA form, the CDR3 reads TGTGCCAGCTCCCCTTATCATTTGGAGGGTTCTCAGCCCCAGCATTTT. This sequence encodes CASSPYHLEGSQPQHF.

The rearrangement joins TRBV5-8 to TRBJ1-2; 8 bases line up with TRBD1. Germline assignment: CDR1 SGHTS and CDR2 YDEGEE. The CDR3 has 15 residues. The V segment lost 0 bases and the J segment 4 bases; nucleotides outside the gene matches: 5. The CDR3 reads CASSLEAGGTYGYTF. The CDR3, as DNA: TGTGCCAGCAGCTTGGAAGCAGGGGGCACCTATGGCTACACCTTC.

This clone was observed a single time. Additional DNA sequences in this sample encode the identical CDR3. The gene calls are TRBV7-2 and TRBJ2-7; D unresolved. The CDR3 runs 12 residues. Between the trimmed V and J ends, which lost 5 bases and 3 bases, there was a span of 8 bases. CDR1 and CDR2 (germline): SGHTA, FQGNSA. In DNA form, the CDR3 reads TGTGCCAGCAGCCCCTCGGGCTACGAGCAGTACTTC. Residues: CASSPSGYEQYF. Drawing the rest from reference TRBV7-2 and TRBJ2-7, the complete variable domain is GAGVSQSPSNKVTEKGKDVELRCDPISGHTALYWYRQSLGQGLEFLIYFQGNSAPDKSGLPSDRFSAERTGGSVSTLTIQRTQQEDSAVYLCASSPSGYEQYFGPGTRLTVT.

This clone was observed a few times. The chain combines TRBV5-1 with TRBJ1-3; 8 nucleotides match TRBD1. The CDR3 has 16 amino acids. V shed 5 bases, J shed 1 base, and the junction held 8 bases outside the gene matches. Germline V gene data show CDR1 as SGHRS and CDR2 as YFSETQ. For the CDR3, the DNA is TGCGCCAGCAGAGACACAGGGGGAGGGTCTGGAAACACCATATATTTT. Its translation is CASRDTGGGSGNTIYF. Together with reference TRBV5-1 and TRBJ1-3, the CDR3 gives the full variable domain: KAGVTQTPRYLIKTRGQQVTLSCSPISGHRSVSWYQQTPGQGLQFLFEYFSETQRNKGNFPGRFSGRQFSNSRSEMNVSTLELGDSALYLCASRDTGGGSGNTIYFGEGSWLTVV.

This chain joins TRBV29-1 and TRBJ1-1; the D gene is possibly TRBD1 (6 bases). CDR1 is SQVTM and CDR2 is ANQGSEA in the germline V gene. The CDR3 consists of 14 residues. V dropped 2 bases and J dropped 3 bases, with 13 bases sitting between them. For the CDR3, the DNA is TGCAGCGTTGAAAGGGGGGGGACGGACACTGAAGCTTTCTTT. Its protein product is CSVERGGTDTEAFF.

J is TRBJ1-5 and V is TRBV28, with D maybe TRBD1 (6 bases). V lost 4 bases to trimming and J lost 6 bases, with 16 bases between them. Per germline, CDR1 MDHEN and CDR2 SYDVKM. The length of the CDR3 is 15 residues. This CDR3 is CASSSSTPGVQPQHF. CDR3 bases: TGTGCCAGCAGTTCAAGCACCCCAGGGGTTCAGCCCCAGCATTTT. The full variable domain, in which reference TRBV28 and TRBJ1-5 provide the parts outside the CDR3, is DVKVTQSSRYLVKRTGEKVFLECVQDMDHENMFWYRQDPGLGLRLIYFSYDVKMKEKGDIPEGYSVSREKKERFSLILESASTNQTSMYLCASSSSTPGVQPQHFGDGTRLSIL.

This clone was seen only once. The CDR3 reads CASSFLGGEKTEAFF. In nucleotides, the CDR3 is TGTGCCAGCAGTTTTTTAGGGGGCGAGAAGACTGAAGCTTTCTTT. The rearrangement links TRBV6-2 or TRBV6-3 to TRBJ1-1; TRBD1 matches at 7 bases. CDR3 length equals 15 residues. With 4 bases clipped from V and 5 bases from J, the junction kept 10 bases outside the gene matches. Germline CDR1 MNHEY, CDR2 SVGEGT.

This clone was seen only a few times. This sequence joins TRBV28 and TRBJ2-4; perhaps TRBD2 as D (6 bases). Trimming removed 5 bases from V and 6 bases from J, with 20 bases in between. The germline gives CDR1 MDHEN, CDR2 SYDVKM. There are 16 residues in the CDR3. CDR3 nucleotides: TGTGCCAGCAGTACCATTGAGCGGGTTAAAGGAAACATTCAGTACTTC. This gives the protein CASSTIERVKGNIQYF.

This chain uses TRBV30 with TRBJ2-5; 8 nucleotides line up with TRBD2. Germline-derived CDR1 and CDR2 are GTSNPN and SVGIG (reference sequence). Losses at the gene ends were 6 bases for V and 5 bases for J; bases not matched to a gene: 11. This CDR3 spans 14 amino acids. The CDR3 DNA is TGTGCCTGCCCCCGGGGGGGGGCGAGTGAGACCCAGTACTTC. Translation: CACPRGGASETQYF.

The V gene is TRBV4-1, the J gene TRBJ1-3; 9 bases are a match to TRBD1. The CDR3 spans 15 residues. Germline CDR1 reads MGHRA; CDR2 reads YSYEKL. J lost 4 bases, V lost 2 bases, and 3 bases had no gene match. CDR3 coding DNA: TGCGCCAGCAGCCAACCCGGGACAGGGGGAAACACCATATATTTT. As protein: CASSQPGTGGNTIYF.

The genes are TRBV4-1 and TRBJ2-3; 13 nucleotides line up with TRBD2. The CDR3 is 18 amino acids. Looked up from germline, CDR1 is MGHRA and CDR2 is YSYEKL. After removal of 3 bases from V and 3 bases from J, the junction contained 9 bases not matched to a gene. This chain's CDR3 is CASSHRGLAGESTDTQYF. In DNA, the CDR3 is TGCGCCAGCAGCCATCGCGGACTAGCGGGGGAATCAACAGATACGCAGTATTTT.

The J gene is TRBJ1-2, the V gene TRBV7-2; 9 bases agree with TRBD1. Per the germline V gene, CDR1 is SGHTA and CDR2 is FQGNSA. Trimming at V came to 5 bases and at J to 6 bases, leaving 7 bases not matched to a gene. The CDR3 totals 14 residues. The CDR3, as DNA: TGTGCCAGCAGCCCCGGGACAGGGTATAATGGCTACACCTTC. It specifies CASSPGTGYNGYTF.

The gene calls are TRBV5-1 and TRBJ1-5; 9 positions agree with TRBD1. This CDR3 contains 15 residues. The V and J ends lost 0 bases and 6 bases, in that order; junction bases with no gene match: 4. Germline lookup yields CDR1 SGHRS and CDR2 YFSETQ. The CDR3 region is CASSLEGQGRQPQHF. CDR3 DNA: TGCGCCAGCAGCTTGGAGGGACAGGGCCGTCAGCCCCAGCATTTT.

J is TRBJ2-7 and V is TRBV7-8; the match to TRBD2 covers 11 bases. The CDR3 loop spans 17 amino acids. Germline values: CDR1 SGHVS, CDR2 FQNEAQ. After removal of 5 bases from V and 2 bases from J, the junction contained 11 bases not matched to a gene. DNA of the CDR3: TGTGCCAGCAGCCTACCAGGACTGGGACTAGCGGCCTACGAGCAGTACTTC. It translates to CASSLPGLGLAAYEQYF.

The genes are TRBV7-6 and TRBJ1-1; tentative D call: TRBD1 (6 bases). CDR3 length equals 15 residues. CDR1 is SGHVS and CDR2 is FNYEAQ in the germline V gene. The ends were cut back, 2 bases at V and 0 bases at J, with 10 bases in the middle. Here the CDR3 DNA reads TGTGCCAGCAGCTTAACAGGGACCATGAACACTGAAGCTTTCTTT. This gives the protein CASSLTGTMNTEAFF.

The chain combines TRBV5-8 with TRBJ1-1, with TRBD1 as a possible D gene (6 bases). The CDR3 sequence is 15 residues long. V lost 4 bases and J lost 5, with 18 bases in between. Germline V gene data show CDR1 as SGHTS and CDR2 as YDEGEE. The CDR3: CASSHEGGGRTEAFF. DNA of the CDR3: TGTGCCAGCAGCCACGAGGGGGGGGGAAGAACTGAAGCTTTCTTT.

The rearrangement joins TRBV20-1 to TRBJ1-5, with 9 bases aligning to TRBD1. This CDR3 contains 13 residues. CDR1 and CDR2 (germline): DFQATT, SNEGSKA (reference sequence). V shed 5 bases and J 11 bases; nucleotides not matched to a gene: 10. The CDR3: CSAGGQGRGSQHF. Here the CDR3 DNA reads TGCAGTGCTGGTGGACAGGGGAGAGGGTCCCAGCATTTT.

The chain is built from TRBV5-8 and TRBJ1-2, with 7 bases matching TRBD1. Germline assignment: CDR1 SGHTS and CDR2 YDEGEE. The CDR3 totals 13 residues. The V and J ends lost 3 bases and 4 bases, in that order; junction bases with no gene match: 3. CDR3 region: CASSWDRGYGYTF. The CDR3 DNA reads TGTGCCAGCAGCTGGGACAGAGGCTATGGCTACACCTTC.

This chain joins TRBV7-9 and TRBJ2-7; D perhaps matches TRBD1 (5 bases). Germline V gene data show CDR1 as SEHNR and CDR2 as FQNEAQ (reference sequence). CDR3 length: 13 residues. The germline V and J ends were trimmed by 2 bases and 2 bases, with 7 bases remaining between them. DNA for the CDR3: TGTGCCAGCAGCTTACAGGGCACCTACGAGCAGTACTTC. It encodes CASSLQGTYEQYF.

V and J are TRBV12-5 and TRBJ1-2; a weak D match, TRBD1 (5 bases). The V end was cut by 4 bases, the J end by 3 bases, with 15 bases between. Germline values: CDR1 LGHNT, CDR2 FRNRAP. The CDR3 contains 15 residues. The CDR3 protein is CASGSRPWGDYGYTF. CDR3 sequence (DNA): TGTGCTAGTGGTTCCCGCCCCTGGGGGGACTATGGCTACACCTTC. The whole variable domain, remainder taken from reference TRBV12-5 and TRBJ1-2, is DARVTQTPRHKVTEMGQEVTMRCQPILGHNTVFWYRQTMMQGLELLAYFRNRAPLDDSGMPKDRFSAEMPDATLATLKIQPSEPRDSAVYFCASGSRPWGDYGYTFGSGTRLTVV.

J is TRBJ1-1 and V is TRBV6-5; 7 bases line up with TRBD1. Unmatched junction bases numbered 8, after V lost 5 bases and J lost 2 bases. The CDR3 has 15 amino acids. Germline lookup yields CDR1 MNHEY and CDR2 SVGAGI. CDR3 region: CASSPRQGYNTEAFF. The CDR3 nucleotides read TGTGCCAGCAGTCCTAGACAGGGCTACAACACTGAAGCTTTCTTT.